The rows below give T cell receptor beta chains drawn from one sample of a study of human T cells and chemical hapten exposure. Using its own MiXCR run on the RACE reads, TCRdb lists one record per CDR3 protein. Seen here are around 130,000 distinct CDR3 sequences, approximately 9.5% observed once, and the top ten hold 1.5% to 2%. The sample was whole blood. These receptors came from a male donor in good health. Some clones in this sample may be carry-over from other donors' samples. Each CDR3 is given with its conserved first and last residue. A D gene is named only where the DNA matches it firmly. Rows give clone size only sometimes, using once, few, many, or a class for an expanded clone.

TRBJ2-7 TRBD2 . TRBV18 CASSPSGLGYEQYF TGTGCCAGCTCTCCTAGCGGGTTAGGGTACGAGCAGTACTTC
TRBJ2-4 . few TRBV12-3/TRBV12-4 CASCRQNVMNIQYF TGTGCCAGCTGTCGACAGAACGTGATGAACATTCAGTACTTC
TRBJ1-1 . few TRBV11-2 CASSSPALGIAEAFF TGTGCCAGCAGTTCCCCGGCCCTAGGTATCGCTGAAGCTTTCTTT
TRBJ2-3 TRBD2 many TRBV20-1 CSARGSGSIDTQYF TGCAGTGCCCGTGGGAGCGGGAGCATAGATACGCAGTATTTT
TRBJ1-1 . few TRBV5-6 CASRSTGNTEAFF TGTGCCAGCAGATCGACAGGGAACACTGAAGCTTTCTTT
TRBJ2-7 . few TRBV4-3 CASSQEIGRDYEQYF TGCGCCAGCAGCCAAGAGATTGGCAGAGACTACGAGCAGTACTTC
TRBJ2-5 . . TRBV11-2 CASSLEWGETQYF TGTGCCAGCAGCTTAGAATGGGGAGAGACCCAGTACTTC
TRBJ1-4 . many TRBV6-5 CASSYSTKGFNEKLFF TGTGCCAGCAGTTACTCGACTAAGGGGTTTAATGAAAAACTGTTTTTT
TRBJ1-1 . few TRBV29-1 CSVGTNTEAFF TGCAGCGTGGGGACGAACACTGAAGCTTTCTTT
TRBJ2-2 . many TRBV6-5 CASSYSSGFANTGELFF TGTGCCAGCAGTTACTCATCAGGGTTCGCGAACACCGGGGAGCTGTTTTTT
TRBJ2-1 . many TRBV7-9 CASSHQFF TGTGCCAGCAGCCATCAGTTCTTC
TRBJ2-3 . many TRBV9 CASSVVGTTTDTQYF TGTGCCAGCAGCGTAGTCGGGACCACCACAGATACGCAGTATTTT
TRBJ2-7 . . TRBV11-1 CASSLAQQGYEQYF TGTGCCAGCAGCTTAGCCCAACAGGGATACGAGCAGTACTTC
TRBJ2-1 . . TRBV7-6 CASSLMNNEQFF TGTGCCAGCAGCTTAATGAACAATGAGCAGTTCTTC
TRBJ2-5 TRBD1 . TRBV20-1 CSAQPDREQETQYF TGCAGTGCTCAACCGGACAGGGAGCAAGAGACCCAGTACTTC
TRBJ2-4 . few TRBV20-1 CSARDLAGSVQYF TGCAGTGCTAGAGATCTGGCGGGAAGCGTTCAGTACTTC
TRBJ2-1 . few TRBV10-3 CAISASLSLNNEQFF TGTGCCATCAGTGCCAGCCTCTCCCTTAACAATGAGCAGTTCTTC
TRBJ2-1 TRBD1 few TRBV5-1 CASSLAGQDYNEQFF TGCGCCAGCAGCTTGGCGGGACAGGACTACAATGAGCAGTTCTTC
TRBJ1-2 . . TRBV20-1 CSARDYGMTVLGYTF TGCAGTGCTAGAGATTACGGAATGACAGTTCTTGGCTACACCTTC
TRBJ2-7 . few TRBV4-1 CASSLQHSPYEQYF TGCGCCAGCAGCCTACAGCATTCCCCCTACGAGCAGTACTTC
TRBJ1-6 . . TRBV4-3 CASSRETNEDALHF TGCGCCAGCAGCCGAGAAACGAATGAAGATGCCCTCCACTTT
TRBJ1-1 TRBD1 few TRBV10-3 CAISEDRATEAFF TGTGCCATCAGTGAGGACAGGGCCACTGAAGCTTTCTTT
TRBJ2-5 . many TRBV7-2 CASSAVRGTQYF TGTGCCAGCAGCGCAGTCAGGGGGACCCAGTACTTC
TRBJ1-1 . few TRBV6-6 CASSNRVSGTEAFF TGTGCCAGCAGCAACAGGGTCTCGGGGACTGAAGCTTTCTTT
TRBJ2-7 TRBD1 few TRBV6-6 CASRGDRGYYEQYF TGTGCCAGCCGCGGGGACAGGGGGTACTACGAGCAGTACTTC
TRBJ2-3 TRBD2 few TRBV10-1 CASSLAGIETDTQYF TGCGCCAGCAGCCTAGCGGGAATAGAGACAGATACGCAGTATTTT
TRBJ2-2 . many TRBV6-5 CASSYQSTGELFF TGTGCCAGCAGTTACCAAAGCACCGGGGAGCTGTTTTTT
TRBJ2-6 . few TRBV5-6 CASSLATGSGANVLTF TGTGCCAGCAGCTTGGCTACAGGGTCCGGGGCCAACGTCCTGACTTTC
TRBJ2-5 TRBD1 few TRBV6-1 CASRRTGQETQYF TGTGCCAGCAGGAGGACAGGTCAAGAGACCCAGTACTTC
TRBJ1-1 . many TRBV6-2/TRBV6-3 CASSPGPNTEAFF TGTGCCAGCTCCCCAGGCCCGAACACTGAAGCTTTCTTT
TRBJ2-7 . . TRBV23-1 CASSSEQYF TGCGCCAGCTCCAGCGAGCAGTACTTC
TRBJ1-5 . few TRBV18 CASSPPGRRHF TGTGCCAGCTCACCACCGGGACGGAGGCATTTT
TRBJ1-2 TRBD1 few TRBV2 CASSAAGGGYTF TGTGCCAGCAGTGCAGCAGGGGGAGGCTACACCTTC
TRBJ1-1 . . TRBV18 CASSLKAPAGKNTEAFF TGTGCCAGCTCACTAAAGGCCCCCGCGGGGAAGAACACTGAAGCTTTCTTT
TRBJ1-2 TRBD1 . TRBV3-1 CASSQVGQGYGYTF TGTGCCAGCAGCCAAGTCGGACAGGGGTATGGCTACACCTTC
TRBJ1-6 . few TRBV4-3 CASSQTYRQVNSPLHF TGCGCCAGCAGCCAGACCTACAGACAGGTTAATTCACCCCTCCACTTT
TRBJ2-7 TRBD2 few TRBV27 CASRGGTSGRKEQYF TGTGCCAGCAGGGGGGGGACTAGCGGGAGAAAGGAGCAGTACTTC
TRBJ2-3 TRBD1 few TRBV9 CASSVGTGTDTQYF TGTGCCAGCAGCGTCGGGACAGGCACAGATACGCAGTATTTT
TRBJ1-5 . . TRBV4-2 CASSQDLAGVGGNQPQHF TGTGCCAGCAGCCAAGATCTGGCAGGGGTCGGTGGCAATCAGCCCCAGCATTTT
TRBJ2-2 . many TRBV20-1 CSARGVTTGELFF TGCAGTGCTAGGGGGGTCACTACCGGGGAGCTGTTTTTT
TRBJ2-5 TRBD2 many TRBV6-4 CASSAIAGDQETQYF TGTGCCAGCAGTGCAATAGCGGGAGACCAAGAGACCCAGTACTTC
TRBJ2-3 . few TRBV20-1 CSASGSPRSTDTQYF TGCAGTGCTAGCGGGAGTCCGAGATCCACAGATACGCAGTATTTT
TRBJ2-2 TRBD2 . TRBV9 CASSVRVLAGGPNTGELFF TGTGCCAGCAGCGTAAGGGTACTAGCGGGGGGACCAAACACCGGGGAGCTGTTTTTT
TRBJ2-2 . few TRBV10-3 CAISEWFGRSNTGELFF TGTGCCATCAGTGAGTGGTTTGGGCGGTCGAACACCGGGGAGCTGTTTTTT
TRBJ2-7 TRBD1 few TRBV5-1 CASRSPGQAYEQYF TGCGCCAGCAGATCCCCGGGACAGGCCTACGAGCAGTACTTC
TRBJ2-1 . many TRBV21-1 CASSKMLAESSYNEQFF TGTGCCAGCAGCAAAATGCTAGCCGAGAGCTCCTACAATGAGCAGTTCTTC
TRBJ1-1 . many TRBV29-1 CSGVRVDTEAFF TGCAGTGGTGTGAGGGTGGACACTGAAGCTTTCTTT
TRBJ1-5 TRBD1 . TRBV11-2 CASSPNQTGFFQPQHF TGTGCCAGCAGCCCAAACCAGACAGGGTTCTTTCAGCCCCAGCATTTT
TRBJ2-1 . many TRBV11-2 CASTLTLAKAYNEQFF TGTGCCAGCACCCTAACCCTAGCGAAAGCCTACAATGAGCAGTTCTTC
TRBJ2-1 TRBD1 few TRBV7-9 CASSLGTGTGGMDEQFF TGTGCCAGCAGCTTAGGCACAGGGACAGGGGGTATGGATGAGCAGTTCTTC
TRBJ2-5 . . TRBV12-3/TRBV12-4 CASSPRPPQGAQYF TGTGCCAGCAGTCCCAGACCCCCCCAAGGGGCCCAGTACTTC
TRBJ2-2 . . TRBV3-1 CASSQASEGGELFF TGTGCCAGCAGCCAAGCCTCGGAGGGCGGGGAGCTGTTTTTT
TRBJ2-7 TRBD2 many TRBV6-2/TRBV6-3 CASSYQGLAGSEQYF TGTGCCAGCAGTTACCAAGGACTAGCGGGTTCCGAGCAGTACTTC
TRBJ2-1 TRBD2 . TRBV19 CASSTLLAGGDNEQFF TGTGCCAGTAGTACCTTACTAGCGGGAGGGGACAATGAGCAGTTCTTC
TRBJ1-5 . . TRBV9 CASSVGGHSNQPQHF TGTGCCAGCAGCGTAGGTGGACATAGCAATCAGCCCCAGCATTTT